This TCR beta chain is drawn from a study of cytomegalovirus exposure and HLA in healthy donors. Looking at the study overall: One earlier analysis, a look at around 180 million T cells, found roughly 110 million unique TCR beta sequences. Findings and caveats of the study: Earlier findings revealed that most TCR beta V segments proved productive either about 90% or about 30% of the time.

Both 60 Vbeta primers and 13 Jbeta primers went into the PCR. Using immunoSEQ multiplex PCR, the repertoire was profiled, and TCRdb retains in-frame clones only, with some absent. The table shows 200,000 to 300,000 clones, with around 78% occurring only once. All donors participated as healthy donors of bone marrow. Concerning this clone: Its specificity is not known.

This receptor was taken from a boy between 10 and 17 years old in good health and CMV-seronegative. Sequencing used PBMCs.

The CDR3 sequence is CASSPPTAGDTIYF. The CDR3, as DNA: TGTGCCAGCAGCCCTCCGACAGCTGGGGACACCATATATTTT. This rearrangement joins TRBV28 to TRBJ1-3, with D maybe TRBD1 (5 bases). The CDR3 totals 14 residues. The V gene lost 6 bases and the J gene lost 8 bases, with 17 bases spanning the gap. Germline values: CDR1 MDHEN, CDR2 SYDVKM.